The T cell receptor beta chain described here comes from a study of radiotherapy plus CTLA-4 blockade in lung cancer. Each patient with chemo-refractory metastatic non-small-cell lung cancer was treated with focal radiation plus CTLA-4 blockade using ipilimumab. Produced via immunoSEQ multiplex PCR; TCRdb's table is partial and in-frame only. This sample carries roughly 100,000 clones, around 85% of them seen once, and the ten largest clones take 2.4%. Trimming cost V 1 base and J 5 bases, with 5 bases left between them. Looked up from germline, CDR1 is SGHVS and CDR2 is FQNEAQ. The CDR3 is 12 residues long. Whole-study findings and limits: Clones of tumor-derived TCRs expanded in blood after radiotherapy plus ipilimumab.

Regarding this clone: What it recognizes is unknown.

The chain employs TRBV7-8 and TRBJ1-2; D is unresolved. This receptor was obtained from a human donor with non-small cell lung cancer that progressed on radiotherapy plus ipilimumab. Some clones in this sample may be carry-over from other donors' samples. The sequenced sample was peripheral blood, obtained from a patient treated with radiotherapy plus ipilimumab. The DNA for the CDR3 is TGTGCCAGCAGCTTAGAATCTTATGGCTACACCTTC. It codes for CASSLESYGYTF.